These 25 T cell receptor beta chains came from one sample sequenced in a study of patients and donors after allogeneic stem cell transplantation. MiXCR, run by TCRdb on the RT-PCR reads, gives a single entry per CDR3 protein. The sample contains about 230,000 distinct CDR3 sequences, roughly 13% of which appear only once. Sequencing was done on a sample of blood, either unsorted or a sorted T cell fraction (not recorded which). All receptors derive from a human donor who was either an allogeneic HSCT recipient or a stem cell or donor lymphocyte infusion donor (not recorded which). It is not recorded whose cells these are; they may come from a transplant donor.

This clonotype was detected only a few times. The rearrangement joins TRBV28 to TRBJ2-5; D gene unclear. The CDR3 totals 12 residues. The V gene lost 6 bases and the J gene lost 5 bases, with 10 bases spanning the gap. Germline V gives CDR1 MDHEN, CDR2 SYDVKM. Written as DNA, the CDR3 is TGTGCCAGCAGGGCGGCCGGGGAGACCCAGTACTTC. This gives the protein CASRAAGETQYF.

The chain couples TRBV5-5 to TRBJ2-7; 11 positions match TRBD2. From germline, CDR1 is SGHKS and CDR2 YYEKEE (reference sequence). The CDR3 has 16 amino acids. V lost 0 bases to trimming and J lost 2 bases; unmatched junction nucleotides: 4. CDR3 in amino acids: CASSLALAGVAYEQYF. DNA of the CDR3: TGTGCCAGCAGCTTGGCACTAGCGGGGGTCGCCTACGAGCAGTACTTC.

This clonotype occurred many times. The chain combines TRBV5-1 with TRBJ1-1, with D perhaps matching TRBD1 (5 bases). Per the germline V gene, CDR1 is SGHRS and CDR2 is YFSETQ. The CDR3 is 13 residues long. V lost 5 bases and J lost 3, with 11 bases in between. The CDR3 DNA reads as TGCGCCAGCAGAACTACAGGTGACACTGAAGCTTTCTTT. Its protein is CASRTTGDTEAFF.

The CDR3 protein is CASSLEGRGTYEQYF. CDR3 sequence (DNA): TGTGCCAGCAGTTTAGAGGGCAGGGGAACCTACGAGCAGTACTTC. V is TRBV12-3 or TRBV12-4 and J is TRBJ2-7; tentatively, D is TRBD1 (6 bases). The CDR3 sequence is 15 residues long. V was pared by 1 base and J by 2 bases, with 12 bases between.

This clonotype was picked up many times. The V and J genes are TRBV10-3 and TRBJ1-4; D unresolved. This CDR3 spans 16 amino acids. V gave up 4 bases and J gave up 0 bases, with 12 bases separating them. CDR1 and CDR2 from the germline V gene are ENHRY and SYGVKD. The CDR3 nucleotides are TGTGCCATCAGTGTCGGTGATCGCGCAACTAATGAAAAACTGTTTTTT. It codes for CAISVGDRATNEKLFF.

In its sample, this clonotype was seen a few times. This chain uses TRBV6-1 with TRBJ2-3; 8 nucleotides align to TRBD1. After removal of 9 bases from V and 5 bases from J, the junction contained 13 bases not matched to a gene. The germline V gene encodes CDR1 MNHNS and CDR2 SASEGT. This CDR3 has 15 amino acids. CDR3 region: CASMGGQVGVDTQYF. The CDR3 bases are TGTGCCAGTATGGGGGGACAGGTAGGAGTAGATACGCAGTATTTT.

J is TRBJ2-3 and V is TRBV7-8; weak D call: TRBD2 (7 bases). The CDR3 length is 15 residues. Germline V gene lookup returns CDR1 SGHVS and CDR2 FQNEAQ. V dropped 5 bases and J dropped 2 bases, with 14 bases sitting between them. CDR3: CASSPTGGDTDTQYF. The CDR3 DNA sequence: TGTGCCAGCAGCCCAACGGGGGGCGACACAGATACGCAGTATTTT.

In its sample, this clonotype was seen many times. The gene calls are TRBV25-1 and TRBJ2-6; maybe TRBD2 (5 bases). This CDR3 comprises 16 residues. V dropped 1 base and J dropped 2 bases, with 9 bases sitting between them. Germline loops: CDR1 MGHDK, CDR2 SYGVNS. CDR3 bases: TGTGCCAGCAGTGAATCGGGAAGGGCTGGGGCCAACGTCCTGACTTTC. Amino acids: CASSESGRAGANVLTF.

This clonotype showed up just a few times. The CDR3 protein is CASSLAGVGSYNEQFF. CDR3 nucleotides: TGTGCCAGCAGCTTAGCGGGTGTGGGCTCCTACAATGAGCAGTTCTTC. This chain links TRBV11-3 with TRBJ2-1; D remains unclear. Trimming cost V 1 base and J 0 bases, with 10 bases left between them. Germline V gene lookup returns CDR1 SGHNT and CDR2 YENEEA. The CDR3 sequence is 16 residues long.

This clonotype turned up a few times. Its ends do not fully match the called genes, so a read error is possible. The chain uses TRBV19 and TRBJ2-5; 7 bases line up with TRBD1. Per germline, CDR1 LNHDA and CDR2 SQIVND (reference sequence). The CDR3 length is 13 residues. CDR3 nucleotides: TGTGCCAGTAGTCTGAGACAGGGCCTGACCCTAGGCTTC. Its protein product is CASSLRQGLTLGF.

The chain uses TRBV20-1 and TRBJ2-3, with 10 bases lining up with TRBD2. CDR1 and CDR2 (germline): DFQATT, SNEGSKA (reference sequence). With V trimmed by 6 bases and J by 10 bases, 13 bases remained unmatched. This CDR3 spans 14 amino acids. The CDR3 DNA follows: TGCAGTGCCTTAGCGGGAGGCCCCCTTTCGGCGCAGTATTTT. It yields the protein CSALAGGPLSAQYF.

This clonotype was detected ten times or more. This chain joins TRBV6-2 or TRBV6-3 and TRBJ2-3; D may correspond to TRBD1 or TRBD2 (5 bases each). Germline CDR1 reads MNHEY; CDR2 reads SVGEGT. CDR3 size: 18 residues. V lost 5 bases and J lost 3, with 24 bases in between. CDR3 sequence: CASSPGRRAVKRTDTQYF. In nucleotides, the CDR3 is TGTGCCAGCAGTCCGGGACGCCGGGCCGTAAAGAGAACAGATACGCAGTATTTT.

This clonotype has a handful of counts. The chain uses TRBV29-1 and TRBJ1-3; D is unresolved. The germline V gene encodes CDR1 SQVTM and CDR2 ANQGSEA. V lost 8 bases, J lost 8 bases, and 13 bases lay in between. CDR3 length equals 11 residues. In DNA, the CDR3 is TGCAGCACCGGAGAACGGGACACCATATATTTT. It translates to CSTGERDTIYF.

In this sample, this clonotype turned up many times. The chain couples TRBV25-1 to TRBJ1-3, with D perhaps matching TRBD1 (6 bases). CDR1 is MGHDK, CDR2 SYGVNS, per germline. This CDR3 spans 14 amino acids. Trimming stripped 5 bases from V and 2 bases from J, with 10 bases between. Here the CDR3 reads CASSPGAPGNTIYF. DNA of the CDR3: TGTGCCAGCAGTCCGGGGGCGCCTGGAAACACCATATATTTT.

This clonotype was counted at least ten times. J is TRBJ2-3 and V is TRBV20-1, with 11 bases that match TRBD2. Germline V gives CDR1 DFQATT, CDR2 SNEGSKA (reference sequence). V dropped 4 bases and J dropped 4; count of bases not matched to a gene: 7. CDR3 size: 15 residues. In nucleotides, the CDR3 is TGCAGTGCTAATAGCGGGGGGGATCGACCAGATACGCAGTATTTT. It encodes CSANSGGDRPDTQYF.

This clonotype was picked up a small number of times. The chain combines TRBV5-1 with TRBJ2-7; TRBD2 aligns across 8 bases. J gave up 1 base and V 3 bases, and 12 bases lay outside the gene matches. This CDR3 region has 17 residues. The germline CDR1 and CDR2 sequences are SGHRS and YFSETQ. The CDR3 is CASSSPPTGGISYEQYF. CDR3 coding DNA: TGCGCCAGCAGCTCCCCCCCTACGGGAGGGATATCCTACGAGCAGTACTTC.

The chain combines TRBV7-2 with TRBJ2-2; 8 nucleotides align to TRBD1. CDR1 SGHTA and CDR2 FQGNSA come from the germline V gene. J was trimmed by 6 bases and V by 3 bases; bases with no gene match: 3. The CDR3 totals 14 residues. CDR3 DNA sequence: TGTGCCAGCAGCTTCGGCAGGGGGCCCGGGGAGCTGTTTTTT. Translation: CASSFGRGPGELFF. Variable domain in full (rest from reference TRBV7-2 and TRBJ2-2): GAGVSQSPSNKVTEKGKDVELRCDPISGHTALYWYRQSLGQGLEFLIYFQGNSAPDKSGLPSDRFSAERTGGSVSTLTIQRTQQEDSAVYLCASSFGRGPGELFFGEGSRLTVL.

In this sample, this clonotype turned up many times. The chain joins TRBV12-3 or TRBV12-4 to TRBJ1-6; a possible D gene is TRBD1 (5 bases). V was cut by 7 bases and J by 0 bases, with 10 bases left in between. This CDR3 contains 15 residues. CDR3 bases: TGTGCCAGCAAAATGACAGACTCCTATAATTCACCCCTCCACTTT. It specifies CASKMTDSYNSPLHF.

This clonotype was seen ten or more times. The chain couples TRBV5-1 to TRBJ2-1; TRBD2 aligns across 13 bases. From germline, CDR1 is SGHRS and CDR2 YFSETQ. Trimming cost V 4 bases and J 8 bases; bases outside gene matches: 6. The CDR3 is made up of 15 amino acids. The CDR3 bases are TGCGCCAGCAGCCTTGGGACTAGCGGGGCCCATGAGCAGTTCTTC. This translates into CASSLGTSGAHEQFF.

The CDR3 DNA reads as TGTGCCAGCAATTTGGGGAAACAGGGGCACGGCTACACCTTC. Translated, it gives CASNLGKQGHGYTF. The chain carries TRBV28 and TRBJ1-2, with TRBD1 identical over 7 bases. The CDR3 contains 14 residues. The junction had 13 bases not matched to a gene; V was cut back by 7 bases and J by 8 bases. Germline assignment: CDR1 MDHEN and CDR2 SYDVKM.

This clonotype showed up many times. This chain joins TRBV5-1 and TRBJ1-1, with TRBD1 identical over 8 bases. There are 15 residues in the CDR3. With V trimmed by 2 bases and J by 1 base, 4 bases remained unmatched. Germline CDR1 SGHRS, CDR2 YFSETQ. CDR3 protein: CASSFGRGQNTEAFF. The DNA of the CDR3 is TGCGCCAGCAGCTTCGGCAGGGGGCAGAACACTGAAGCTTTCTTT.

This clonotype has at least ten counts. The chain is built from TRBV6-1 and TRBJ2-5; 9 nucleotides line up with TRBD2. V lost 6 bases to trimming and J lost 4 bases; unmatched junction nucleotides: 12. CDR1 is MNHNS and CDR2 is SASEGT in the germline V gene. The CDR3 contains 16 residues. The CDR3 DNA is TGTGCCAGCAGAGCAGCAGGGCGGGGGGGCTTAGAGACCCAGTACTTC. Translation: CASRAAGRGGLETQYF.

This clonotype was seen repeatedly, ten times or more. This chain uses TRBV20-1 with TRBJ2-7; 7 bases align to TRBD1. Trimming took 3 bases from V and 5 from J; bases not matched to a gene: 7. CDR1 and CDR2 from the germline V gene are DFQATT and SNEGSKA (reference sequence). The CDR3 length is 13 residues. CDR3 protein: CSARRQGPNEQYF. In DNA, the CDR3 is TGCAGTGCTAGGCGACAGGGTCCCAACGAGCAGTACTTC.

This clonotype was picked up a small number of times. The chain combines TRBV20-1 with TRBJ1-2, with D perhaps matching TRBD1 (6 bases). Germline values: CDR1 DFQATT, CDR2 SNEGSKA (reference sequence). V lost 0 bases to trimming and J lost 4 bases, with 24 bases between them. The CDR3 length is 18 residues. CDR3 residues: CSARDIPLGGGVFYGYTF. CDR3 DNA: TGCAGTGCTAGAGACATACCCCTCGGAGGGGGAGTATTCTATGGCTACACCTTC.

CDR3 sequence (DNA): TGTGCCAGCAGCCTGGTTAATGAAAAACTGTTTTTT. This sequence encodes CASSLVNEKLFF. The V gene is TRBV5-5, the J gene TRBJ1-4, with D uncertain. This CDR3 comprises 12 residues. In germline, CDR1 is SGHKS, CDR2 YYEKEE (reference sequence). The ends were cut back, 4 bases at V and 4 bases at J, with 5 bases in the middle.